This is a list of T cell receptor beta chains from one sample in a study of blood T cell repertoires in COVID-19. Sequencing was performed with immunoSEQ multiplex PCR; in TCRdb, only in-frame clones are kept and a portion is missing. The data contain under 40,000 clones, 87% of them seen just once; the ten biggest clones take up 24%. What was sequenced was peripheral blood. These receptors were collected from a man between 45 and 60 years old with active or convalescent COVID-19. The CDR3 runs from the conserved cysteine through the conserved F or W. The D gene is left open where the match is weak.

V,D,J,CDR3
TRBV7-6,NA,TRBJ1-1,CASSLELGANTEAFF
TRBV28,NA,TRBJ1-4,CASSPLLVRSRTNEKLFF
TRBV7-3,NA,TRBJ2-2,CASSSSGHSTGELFF
TRBV10-3,NA,TRBJ1-2,CAISGRSGYGYTF
TRBV19,NA,TRBJ2-1,CASSRKGRGSYNEQFF
TRBV3-1/TRBV3-2,TRBD2,TRBJ2-5,CASSRGLAGDQETQYF
TRBV3-1/TRBV3-2,TRBD1,TRBJ1-2,CASSQGRTGVGYTF
TRBV19,NA,TRBJ1-1,CASSPDITNTEAFF
TRBV28,NA,TRBJ2-2,CASSKGQRQNTGELFF
TRBV3-1/TRBV3-2,NA,TRBJ1-4,CASSRRGRVEKLFF
TRBV5-1,NA,TRBJ1-2,CASSTLGPTGYTF
TRBV5-1,TRBD1,TRBJ1-2,CASSLEATGEGYTF
TRBV18,NA,TRBJ2-5,CASSPGTFEETQYF
TRBV28,NA,TRBJ1-4,CASSLRALANEKLFF
TRBV27,NA,TRBJ1-5,CASSLFAGGSNQPQHF
TRBV7-2,NA,TRBJ2-7,CASSLVGQGSVEQYF
TRBV28,NA,TRBJ2-7,CASSTSLPPYEQYF
TRBV6-6,TRBD1,TRBJ1-5,CASRAGQGYQPQHF
TRBV9,NA,TRBJ2-2,CASSVIAGELFF
TRBV18,TRBD1,TRBJ2-6,CASSSRTGNSGANVLTF
TRBV29-1,TRBD2,TRBJ2-7,CSASLAGIPSYEQYF
TRBV19,NA,TRBJ1-5,CASSIRQGNQPQHF
TRBV2,NA,TRBJ1-5,CASSDPAEPQHF
TRBV19,NA,TRBJ1-2,CASSIVSNTNYGYTF
TRBV27,TRBD1,TRBJ2-4,CASSRTGGATKNIQYF
TRBV18,TRBD1,TRBJ2-5,CASSPRTDREETQYF
TRBV4-1,NA,TRBJ1-3,CASSQDHFTIYF
TRBV2,NA,TRBJ2-5,CASTGGGRETQYF
TRBV20-1,TRBD1,TRBJ1-5,CSASRDRDFF
TRBV23-1,NA,TRBJ2-1,CASSLADRYNEQFF
TRBV12-3/TRBV12-4,NA,TRBJ2-1,CASSFLDEQFF
TRBV6-5,NA,TRBJ2-7,CASTLTRQEQYF
TRBV2,NA,TRBJ1-5,CASSASTSNQPQHF
TRBV15,TRBD1,TRBJ2-7,CATSRALRTGGMNEQYF
TRBV19,NA,TRBJ1-6,CASSMARENSPLHF
TRBV7-9,TRBD1,TRBJ1-3,CASSFSRTGGGSGNTIYF
TRBV21-1,NA,TRBJ2-4,CASSKVWAQAKNIQYF
TRBV7-3,NA,TRBJ2-2,CASSLRGLTGELFF
TRBV6-5,TRBD1,TRBJ1-2,CASSTPGQGAGYTF
TRBV28,TRBD1,TRBJ2-5,CATKGAILETQYF
TRBV9,NA,TRBJ1-6,CASSHRDIYNSPLHF
TRBV7-2,TRBD1,TRBJ2-1,CASSLVSGQGVDEQFF
TRBV20-1,NA,TRBJ1-5,CSASRRRARGRNQPQHF
TRBV27,NA,TRBJ2-7,CASSFTVGGEQYF
TRBV11-2,TRBD1,TRBJ1-6,CASSFRDRNSPLHF
TRBV30,NA,TRBJ2-7,CAWSVLSYENEQYF
TRBV2,NA,TRBJ2-7,CASNPGRGSLYEQYF
TRBV5-4,TRBD2,TRBJ2-3,CATRTPGGLAGNTDTQYF
TRBV21-1,NA,TRBJ1-4,CASSSGWTGAGATNEKLFF
TRBV6-5,NA,TRBJ1-3,CASSYSSLNSGNTIYF
TRBV28,NA,TRBJ1-5,CASSLLSPYSNQPQHF
TRBV11-3,TRBD1,TRBJ2-7,CASSRAGGSEQYF
TRBV2,NA,TRBJ1-1,CASSERGREQNTEAFF
TRBV15,NA,TRBJ1-2,CATSRDGGGYTF
TRBV5-1,TRBD1,TRBJ1-1,CASSWGQEMNTEAFF